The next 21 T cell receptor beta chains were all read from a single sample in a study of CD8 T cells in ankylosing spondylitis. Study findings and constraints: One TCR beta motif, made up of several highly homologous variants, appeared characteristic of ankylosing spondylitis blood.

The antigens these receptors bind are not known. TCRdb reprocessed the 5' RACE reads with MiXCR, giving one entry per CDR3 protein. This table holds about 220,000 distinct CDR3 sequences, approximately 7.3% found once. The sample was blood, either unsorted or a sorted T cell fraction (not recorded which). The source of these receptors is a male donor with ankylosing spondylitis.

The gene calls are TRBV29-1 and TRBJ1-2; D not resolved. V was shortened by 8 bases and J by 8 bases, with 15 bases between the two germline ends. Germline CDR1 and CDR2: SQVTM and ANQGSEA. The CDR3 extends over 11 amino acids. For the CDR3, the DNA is TGCAGCTTCGGGCCGACCCAGGGCTACACCTTC. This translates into CSFGPTQGYTF.

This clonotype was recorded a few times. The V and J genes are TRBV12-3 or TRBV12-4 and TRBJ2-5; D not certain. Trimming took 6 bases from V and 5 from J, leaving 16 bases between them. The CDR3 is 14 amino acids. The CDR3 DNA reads TGTGCCAGCAGCGTTTGGGCCGCACGGGAGACCCAGTACTTC. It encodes CASSVWAARETQYF.

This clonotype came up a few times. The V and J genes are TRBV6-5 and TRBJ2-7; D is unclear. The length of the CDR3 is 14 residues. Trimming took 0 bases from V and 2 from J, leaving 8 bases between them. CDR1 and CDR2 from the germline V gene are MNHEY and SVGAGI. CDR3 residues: CASSYSTETYEQYF. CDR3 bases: TGTGCCAGCAGTTACTCGACCGAAACCTACGAGCAGTACTTC.

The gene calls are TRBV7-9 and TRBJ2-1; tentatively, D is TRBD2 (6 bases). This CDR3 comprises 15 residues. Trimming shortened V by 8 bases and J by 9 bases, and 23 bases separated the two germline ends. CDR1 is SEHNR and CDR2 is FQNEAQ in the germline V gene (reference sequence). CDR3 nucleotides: TGTGCCAGCCGCCCCATGGGGGGTAAGGGAGGTGAGCAGTTCTTC. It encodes CASRPMGGKGGEQFF. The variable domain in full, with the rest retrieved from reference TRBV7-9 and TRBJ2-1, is DTGVSQNPRHKITKRGQNVTFRCDPISEHNRLYWYRQTLGQGPEFLTYFQNEAQLEKSRLLSDRFSAERPKGSFSTLEIQRTEQGDSAMYLCASRPMGGKGGEQFFGPGTRLTVL.

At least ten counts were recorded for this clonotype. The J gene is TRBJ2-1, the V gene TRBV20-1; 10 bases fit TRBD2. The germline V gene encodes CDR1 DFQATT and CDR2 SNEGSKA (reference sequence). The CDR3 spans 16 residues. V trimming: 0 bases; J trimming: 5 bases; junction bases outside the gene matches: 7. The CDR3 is CSARDFTSGKNNEQFF. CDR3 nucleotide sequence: TGCAGTGCTAGAGATTTCACTAGCGGGAAGAACAATGAGCAGTTCTTC.

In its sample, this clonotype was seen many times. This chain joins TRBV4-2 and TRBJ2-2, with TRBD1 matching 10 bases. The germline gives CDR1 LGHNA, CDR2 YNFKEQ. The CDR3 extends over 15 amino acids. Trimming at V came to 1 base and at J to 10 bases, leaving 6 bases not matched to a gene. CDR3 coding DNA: TGTGCCAGCAGCCAAGTGGGACAGGGGATTTCGGAGCTGTTTTTT. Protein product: CASSQVGQGISELFF.

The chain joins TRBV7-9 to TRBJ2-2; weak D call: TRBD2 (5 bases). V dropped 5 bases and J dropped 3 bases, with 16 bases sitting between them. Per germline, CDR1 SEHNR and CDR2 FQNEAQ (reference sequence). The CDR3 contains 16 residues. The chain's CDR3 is CASSPPLPGDTGELFF. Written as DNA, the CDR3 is TGTGCCAGCAGCCCCCCCCTTCCCGGGGACACCGGGGAGCTGTTTTTT.

CDR3 residues: CASSAEPRYEQYF. CDR3 nucleotide sequence: TGTGCCAGCAGCGCTGAGCCTAGGTACGAGCAGTACTTC. The chain combines TRBV7-9 with TRBJ2-7; no definite D call. V was pared by 5 bases and J by 4 bases, with 12 bases between. The CDR3 has 13 residues. Germline CDR1 reads SEHNR; CDR2 reads FQNEAQ (reference sequence). The whole variable domain, filled in from reference TRBV7-9 and TRBJ2-7, reads DTGVSQNPRHKITKRGQNVTFRCDPISEHNRLYWYRQTLGQGPEFLTYFQNEAQLEKSRLLSDRFSAERPKGSFSTLEIQRTEQGDSAMYLCASSAEPRYEQYFGPGTRLTVT.

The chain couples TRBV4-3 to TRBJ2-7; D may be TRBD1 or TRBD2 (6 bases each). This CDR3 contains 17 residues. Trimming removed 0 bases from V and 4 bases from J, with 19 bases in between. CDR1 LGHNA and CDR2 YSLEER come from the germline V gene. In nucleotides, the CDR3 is TGCGCCAGCAGCCAAGAACGGGGGCGGCGGGCCTTATACGAGCAGTACTTC. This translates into CASSQERGRRALYEQYF.

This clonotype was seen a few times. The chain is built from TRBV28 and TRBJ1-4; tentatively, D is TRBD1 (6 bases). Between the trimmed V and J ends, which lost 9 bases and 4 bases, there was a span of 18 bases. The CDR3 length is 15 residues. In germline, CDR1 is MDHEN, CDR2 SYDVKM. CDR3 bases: TGTGCCAGTACAGGGCTCAACAACTTTAATGAAAAACTGTTTTTT. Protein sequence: CASTGLNNFNEKLFF.

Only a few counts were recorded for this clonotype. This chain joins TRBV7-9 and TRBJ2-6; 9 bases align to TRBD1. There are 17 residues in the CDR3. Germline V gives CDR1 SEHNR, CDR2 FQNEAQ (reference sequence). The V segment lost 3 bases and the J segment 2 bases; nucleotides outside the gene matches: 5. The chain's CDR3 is CASSLTTGGAGANVLTF. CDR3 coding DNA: TGTGCCAGCAGCTTGACCACAGGGGGCGCTGGGGCCAACGTCCTGACTTTC.

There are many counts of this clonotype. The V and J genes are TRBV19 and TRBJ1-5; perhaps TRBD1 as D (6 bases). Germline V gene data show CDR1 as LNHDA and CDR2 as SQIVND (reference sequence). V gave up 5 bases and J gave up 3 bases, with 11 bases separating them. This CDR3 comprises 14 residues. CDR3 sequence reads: CASSRRDINQPQHF. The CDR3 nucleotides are TGTGCCAGTAGTCGACGGGACATCAATCAGCCCCAGCATTTT.

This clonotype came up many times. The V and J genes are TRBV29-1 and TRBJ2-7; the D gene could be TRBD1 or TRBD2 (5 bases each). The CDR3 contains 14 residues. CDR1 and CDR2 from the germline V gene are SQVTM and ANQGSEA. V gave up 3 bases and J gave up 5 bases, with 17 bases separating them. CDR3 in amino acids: CSVDGGTSPHEQYF. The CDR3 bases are TGCAGCGTTGATGGGGGAACCAGCCCCCACGAGCAGTACTTC.

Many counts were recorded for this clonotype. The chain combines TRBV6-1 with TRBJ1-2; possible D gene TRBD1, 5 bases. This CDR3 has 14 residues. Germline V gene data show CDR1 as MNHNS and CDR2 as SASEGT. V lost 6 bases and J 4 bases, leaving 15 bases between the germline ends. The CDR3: CASSPGGTIYGYTF. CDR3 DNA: TGTGCCAGCAGCCCGGGAGGGACGATCTATGGCTACACCTTC.

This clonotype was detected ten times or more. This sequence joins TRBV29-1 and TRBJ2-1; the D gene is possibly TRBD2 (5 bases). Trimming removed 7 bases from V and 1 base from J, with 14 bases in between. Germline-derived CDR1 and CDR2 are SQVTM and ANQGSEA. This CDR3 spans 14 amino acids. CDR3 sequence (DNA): TGCAGCGCAGGACGGGAATGGTCCTACAATGAGCAGTTCTTC. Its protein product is CSAGREWSYNEQFF.

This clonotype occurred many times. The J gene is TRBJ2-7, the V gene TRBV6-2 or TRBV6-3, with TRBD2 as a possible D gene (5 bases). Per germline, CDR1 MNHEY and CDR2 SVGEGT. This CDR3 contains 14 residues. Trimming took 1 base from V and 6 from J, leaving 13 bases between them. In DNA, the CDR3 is TGTGCCAGCAGTTACTTAGGACTCCAAAGCGAGCAGTACTTC. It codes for CASSYLGLQSEQYF.

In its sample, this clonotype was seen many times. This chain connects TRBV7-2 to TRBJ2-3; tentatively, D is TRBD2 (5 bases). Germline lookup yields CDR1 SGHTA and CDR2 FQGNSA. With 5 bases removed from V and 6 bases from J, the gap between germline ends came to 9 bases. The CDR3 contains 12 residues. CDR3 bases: TGTGCCAGCAGCCGGGGTGATGATACGCAGTATTTT. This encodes CASSRGDDTQYF.

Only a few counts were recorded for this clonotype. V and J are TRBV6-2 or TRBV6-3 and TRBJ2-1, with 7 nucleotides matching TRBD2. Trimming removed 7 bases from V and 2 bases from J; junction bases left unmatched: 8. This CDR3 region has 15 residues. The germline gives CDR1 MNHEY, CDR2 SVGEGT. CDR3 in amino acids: CASIKSSGTYNEQFF. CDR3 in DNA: TGTGCCAGCATTAAATCGAGCGGGACCTACAATGAGCAGTTCTTC.

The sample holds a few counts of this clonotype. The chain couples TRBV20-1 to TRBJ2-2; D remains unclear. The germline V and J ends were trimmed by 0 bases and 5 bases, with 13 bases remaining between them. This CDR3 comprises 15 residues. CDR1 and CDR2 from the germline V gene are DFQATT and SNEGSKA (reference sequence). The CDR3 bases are TGCAGTGCTAGAGACCCCTCGGGCAGGACCGGGGAGCTGTTTTTT. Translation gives CSARDPSGRTGELFF.

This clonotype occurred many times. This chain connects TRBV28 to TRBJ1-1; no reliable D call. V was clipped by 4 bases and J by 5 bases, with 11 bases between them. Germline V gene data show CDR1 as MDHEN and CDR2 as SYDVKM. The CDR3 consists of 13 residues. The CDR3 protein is CASSSWGGTEAFF. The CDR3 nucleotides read TGTGCCAGCAGTTCTTGGGGAGGGACTGAAGCTTTCTTT.

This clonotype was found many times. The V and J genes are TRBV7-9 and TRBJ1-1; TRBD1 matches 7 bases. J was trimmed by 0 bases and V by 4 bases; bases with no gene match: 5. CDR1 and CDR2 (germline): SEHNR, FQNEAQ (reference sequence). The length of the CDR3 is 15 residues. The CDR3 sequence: CASSSWTGLNTEAFF. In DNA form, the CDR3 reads TGTGCCAGCAGCTCCTGGACAGGTTTGAACACTGAAGCTTTCTTT.